The text below deals with one T cell receptor (beta chain). CDR1 MNHNY and CDR2 SVGAGI come from the germline V gene (reference sequence). The CDR3 loop spans 13 amino acids. Trimming left V 0 bases short and J 7 bases short, with 9 bases between. The data were taken from a study of control samples from healthy donors and cancer patients. Clones were read by immunoSEQ multiplex PCR, and TCRdb kept only the in-frame ones, dropping some. The profile shows around 30,000 clones, roughly 90% of them singletons. The TCR comes from a man aged 50 to 60 with lung cancer. Sequencing used PBMCs. V usage is TRBV6-6 and J usage is TRBJ1-2; D may be TRBD1 (5 bases). In nucleotides, the CDR3 is TGTGCCAGCAGTTACTCGTCCAGGGCTGGCTACACCTTC. Protein sequence: CASSYSSRAGYTF.